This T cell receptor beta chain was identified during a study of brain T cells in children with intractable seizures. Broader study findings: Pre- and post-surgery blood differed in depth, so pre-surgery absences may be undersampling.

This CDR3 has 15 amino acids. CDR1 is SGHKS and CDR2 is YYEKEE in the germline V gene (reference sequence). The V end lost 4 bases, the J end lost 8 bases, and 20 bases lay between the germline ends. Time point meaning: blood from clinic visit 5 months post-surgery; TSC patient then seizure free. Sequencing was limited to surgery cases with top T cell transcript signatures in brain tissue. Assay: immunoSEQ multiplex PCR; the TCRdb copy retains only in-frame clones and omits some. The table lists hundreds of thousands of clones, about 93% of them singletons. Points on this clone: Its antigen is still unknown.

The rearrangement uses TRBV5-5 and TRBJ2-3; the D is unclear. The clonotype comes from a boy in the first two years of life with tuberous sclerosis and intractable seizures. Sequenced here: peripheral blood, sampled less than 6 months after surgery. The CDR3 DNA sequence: TGTGCCAGCAGCCCCCTGACACCTTCCCTCGTTACGCAGTATTTT. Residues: CASSPLTPSLVTQYF.